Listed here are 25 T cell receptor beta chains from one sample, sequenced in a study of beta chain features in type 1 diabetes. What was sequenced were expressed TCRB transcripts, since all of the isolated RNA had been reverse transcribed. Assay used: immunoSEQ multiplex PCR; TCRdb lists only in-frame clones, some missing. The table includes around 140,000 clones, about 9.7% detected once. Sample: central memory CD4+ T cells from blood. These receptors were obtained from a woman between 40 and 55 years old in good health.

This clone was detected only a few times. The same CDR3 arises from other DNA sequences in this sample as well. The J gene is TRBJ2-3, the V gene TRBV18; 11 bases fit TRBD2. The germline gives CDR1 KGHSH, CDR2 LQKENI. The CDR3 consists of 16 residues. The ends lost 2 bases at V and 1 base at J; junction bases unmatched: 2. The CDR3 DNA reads TGTGCCAGCTCACCAACTAGCGGGGGTGGCACAGATACGCAGTATTTT. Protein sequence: CASSPTSGGGTDTQYF.

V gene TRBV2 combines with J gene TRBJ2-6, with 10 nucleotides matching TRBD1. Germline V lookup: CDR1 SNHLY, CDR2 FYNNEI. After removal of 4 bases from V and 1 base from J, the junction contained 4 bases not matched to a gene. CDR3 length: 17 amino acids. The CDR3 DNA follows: TGTGCCAGCAGTGGTCGGGACAGGGGATCTGGGGCCAACGTCCTGACTTTC. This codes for CASSGRDRGSGANVLTF.

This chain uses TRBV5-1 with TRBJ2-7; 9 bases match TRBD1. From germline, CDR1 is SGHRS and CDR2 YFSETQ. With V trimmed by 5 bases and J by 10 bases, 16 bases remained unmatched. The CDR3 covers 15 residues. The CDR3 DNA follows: TGCGCCAGCAGTTTTACCCCCGGGACAGGGACGTTACAGTACTTC. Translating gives CASSFTPGTGTLQYF.

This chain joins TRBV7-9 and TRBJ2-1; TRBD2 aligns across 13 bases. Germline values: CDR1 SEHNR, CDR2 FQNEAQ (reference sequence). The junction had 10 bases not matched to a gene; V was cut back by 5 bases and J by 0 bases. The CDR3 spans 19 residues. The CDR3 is CASSTRLAGGLSSYNEQFF. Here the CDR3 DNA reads TGTGCCAGCAGCACCAGACTAGCGGGGGGACTCAGCTCCTACAATGAGCAGTTCTTC. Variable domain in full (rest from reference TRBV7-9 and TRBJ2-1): DTGVSQNPRHKITKRGQNVTFRCDPISEHNRLYWYRQTLGQGPEFLTYFQNEAQLEKSRLLSDRFSAERPKGSFSTLEIQRTEQGDSAMYLCASSTRLAGGLSSYNEQFFGPGTRLTVL.

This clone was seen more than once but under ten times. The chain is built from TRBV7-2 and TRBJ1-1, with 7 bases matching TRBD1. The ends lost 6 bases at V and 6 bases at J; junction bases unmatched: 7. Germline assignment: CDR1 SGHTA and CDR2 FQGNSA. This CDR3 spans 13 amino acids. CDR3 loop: CASSSTRGAEAFF. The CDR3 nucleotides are TGTGCCAGCAGTTCCACCAGGGGGGCTGAAGCTTTCTTT.

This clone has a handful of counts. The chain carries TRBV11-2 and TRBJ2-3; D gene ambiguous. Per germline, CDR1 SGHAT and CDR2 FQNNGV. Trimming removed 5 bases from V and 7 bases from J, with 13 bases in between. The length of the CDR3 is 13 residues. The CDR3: CASSRSLSNTQYF. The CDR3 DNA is TGTGCCAGCAGCCGTAGCTTGTCGAATACGCAGTATTTT.

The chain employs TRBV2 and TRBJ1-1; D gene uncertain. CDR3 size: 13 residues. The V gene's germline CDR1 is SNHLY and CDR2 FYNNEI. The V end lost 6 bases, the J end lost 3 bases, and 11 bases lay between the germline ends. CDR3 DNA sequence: TGTGCCAGCAGAAGTGAGGGTCACACTGAAGCTTTCTTT. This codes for CASRSEGHTEAFF.

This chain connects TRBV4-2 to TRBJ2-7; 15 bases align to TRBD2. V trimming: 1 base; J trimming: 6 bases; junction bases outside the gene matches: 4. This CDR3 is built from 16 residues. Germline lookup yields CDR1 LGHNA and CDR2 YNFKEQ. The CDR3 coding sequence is TGTGCCAGCAGCCAAGGGACTAGCGGGGGGGCAGGCGAGCAGTACTTC. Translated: CASSQGTSGGAGEQYF.

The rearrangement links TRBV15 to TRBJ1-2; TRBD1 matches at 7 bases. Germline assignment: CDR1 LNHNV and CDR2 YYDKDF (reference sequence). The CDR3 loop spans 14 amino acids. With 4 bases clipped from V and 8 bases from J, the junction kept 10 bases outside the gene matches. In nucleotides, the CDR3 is TGTGCCACCAGCAACACGGGACAGACCAGGGGCTACACCTTC. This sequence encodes CATSNTGQTRGYTF. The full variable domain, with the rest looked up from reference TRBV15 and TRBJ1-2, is DAMVIQNPRYQVTQFGKPVTLSCSQTLNHNVMYWYQQKSSQAPKLLFHYYDKDFNNEADTPDNFQSRRPNTSFCFLDIRSPGLGDTAMYLCATSNTGQTRGYTFGSGTRLTVV.

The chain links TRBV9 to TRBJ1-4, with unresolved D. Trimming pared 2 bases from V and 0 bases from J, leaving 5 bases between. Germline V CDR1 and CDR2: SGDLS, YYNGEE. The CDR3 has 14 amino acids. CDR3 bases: TGTGCCAGCAGCGTTACAGCAACTAATGAAAAACTGTTTTTT. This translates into CASSVTATNEKLFF. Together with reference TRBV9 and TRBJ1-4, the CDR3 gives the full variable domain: DSGVTQTPKHLITATGQRVTLRCSPRSGDLSVYWYQQSLDQGLQFLIQYYNGEERAKGNILERFSAQQFPDLHSELNLSSLELGDSALYFCASSVTATNEKLFFGSGTQLSVL.

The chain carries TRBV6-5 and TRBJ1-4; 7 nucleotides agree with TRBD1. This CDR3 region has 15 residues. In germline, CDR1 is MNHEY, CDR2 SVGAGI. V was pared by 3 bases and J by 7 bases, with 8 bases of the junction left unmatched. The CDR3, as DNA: TGTGCCAGCAGTTATTCGACAGGGTTGGGTGAAAAACTGTTTTTT. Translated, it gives CASSYSTGLGEKLFF.

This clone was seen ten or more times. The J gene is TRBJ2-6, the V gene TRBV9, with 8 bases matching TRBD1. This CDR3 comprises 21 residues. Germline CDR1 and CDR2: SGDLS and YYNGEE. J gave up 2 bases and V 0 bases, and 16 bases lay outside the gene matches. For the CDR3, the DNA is TGTGCCAGCAGCGTAGAGGGCGGGACAGGCTACAAACCCCCTGGGGCCAACGTCCTGACTTTC. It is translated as CASSVEGGTGYKPPGANVLTF.

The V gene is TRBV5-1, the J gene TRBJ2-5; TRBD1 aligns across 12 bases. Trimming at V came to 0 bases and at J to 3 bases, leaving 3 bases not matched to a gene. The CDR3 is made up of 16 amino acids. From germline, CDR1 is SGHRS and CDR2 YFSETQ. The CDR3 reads CASSLAGTGGEETQYF. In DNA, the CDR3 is TGCGCCAGCAGCTTGGCCGGGACAGGGGGCGAAGAGACCCAGTACTTC.

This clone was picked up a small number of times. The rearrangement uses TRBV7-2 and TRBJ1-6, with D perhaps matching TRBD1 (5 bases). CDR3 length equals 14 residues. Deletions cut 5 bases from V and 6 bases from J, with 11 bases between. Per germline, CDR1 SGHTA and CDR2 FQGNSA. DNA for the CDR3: TGTGCCAGCAGCCCGGACAACTTTAATTCACCCCTCCACTTT. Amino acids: CASSPDNFNSPLHF.

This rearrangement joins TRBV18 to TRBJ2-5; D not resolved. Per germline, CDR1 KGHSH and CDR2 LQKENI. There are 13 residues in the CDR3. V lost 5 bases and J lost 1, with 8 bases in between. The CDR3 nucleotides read TGTGCCAGCTCAATTCCGGGCCAAGAGACCCAGTACTTC. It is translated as CASSIPGQETQYF.

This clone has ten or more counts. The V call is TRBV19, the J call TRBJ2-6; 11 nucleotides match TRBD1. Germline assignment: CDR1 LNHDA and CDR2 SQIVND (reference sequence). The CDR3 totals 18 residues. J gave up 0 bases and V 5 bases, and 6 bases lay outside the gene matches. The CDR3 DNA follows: TGTGCCAGTAGTGGTCGGACAGGGGGCACCTCTGGGGCCAACGTCCTGACTTTC. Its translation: CASSGRTGGTSGANVLTF.

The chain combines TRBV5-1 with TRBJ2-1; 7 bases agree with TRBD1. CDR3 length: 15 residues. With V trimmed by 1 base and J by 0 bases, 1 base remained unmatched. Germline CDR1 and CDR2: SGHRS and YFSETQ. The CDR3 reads CASSLTGDSYNEQFF. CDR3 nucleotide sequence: TGCGCCAGCAGCTTGACAGGGGACTCCTACAATGAGCAGTTCTTC.

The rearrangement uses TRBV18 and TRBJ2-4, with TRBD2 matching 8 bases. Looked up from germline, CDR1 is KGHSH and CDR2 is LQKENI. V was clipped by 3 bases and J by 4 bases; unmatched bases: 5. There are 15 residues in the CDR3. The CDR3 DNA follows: TGTGCCAGCTCACCCACCGGGACTAGTAAAAACATTCAGTACTTC. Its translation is CASSPTGTSKNIQYF.

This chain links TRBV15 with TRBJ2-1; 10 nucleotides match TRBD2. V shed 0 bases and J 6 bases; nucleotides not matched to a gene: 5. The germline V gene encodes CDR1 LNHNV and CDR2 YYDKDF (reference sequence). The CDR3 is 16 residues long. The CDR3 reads CATSRETSGVFNEQFF. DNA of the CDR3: TGTGCCACCAGCAGAGAAACTAGCGGGGTGTTCAATGAGCAGTTCTTC.

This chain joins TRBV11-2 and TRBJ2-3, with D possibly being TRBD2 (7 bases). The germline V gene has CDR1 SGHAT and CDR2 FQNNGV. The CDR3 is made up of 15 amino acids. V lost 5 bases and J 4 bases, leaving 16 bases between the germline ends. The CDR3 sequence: CASSPGRGGSDTQYF. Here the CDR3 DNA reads TGTGCCAGCAGCCCGGGGAGGGGGGGGTCAGATACGCAGTATTTT.

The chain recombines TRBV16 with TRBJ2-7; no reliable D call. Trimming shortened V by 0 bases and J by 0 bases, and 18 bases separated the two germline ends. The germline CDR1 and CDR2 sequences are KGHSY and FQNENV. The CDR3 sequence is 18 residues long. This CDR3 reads CASSQSLSRLLSSYEQYF. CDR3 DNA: TGTGCCAGCAGCCAATCTCTTTCCCGCCTTCTGAGCTCCTACGAGCAGTACTTC.

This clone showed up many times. DNA for the CDR3: TGTGCCAGCAGCGTAAGGTTGGGACTGGACAATGAGCAGTTCTTC. Amino acid sequence: CASSVRLGLDNEQFF. The chain combines TRBV9 with TRBJ2-1; TRBD2 might be the D (6 bases). The CDR3 spans 15 residues. V lost 1 base, J lost 5 bases, and 13 bases lay in between. Germline V gene lookup returns CDR1 SGDLS and CDR2 YYNGEE.

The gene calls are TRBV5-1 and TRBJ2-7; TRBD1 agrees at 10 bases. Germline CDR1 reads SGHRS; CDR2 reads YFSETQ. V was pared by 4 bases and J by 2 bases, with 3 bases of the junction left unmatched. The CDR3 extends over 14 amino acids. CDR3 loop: CASSEGQGPYEQYF. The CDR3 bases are TGCGCCAGCAGCGAGGGACAGGGGCCCTACGAGCAGTACTTC. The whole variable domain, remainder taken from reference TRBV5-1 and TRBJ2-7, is KAGVTQTPRYLIKTRGQQVTLSCSPISGHRSVSWYQQTPGQGLQFLFEYFSETQRNKGNFPGRFSGRQFSNSRSEMNVSTLELGDSALYLCASSEGQGPYEQYFGPGTRLTVT.

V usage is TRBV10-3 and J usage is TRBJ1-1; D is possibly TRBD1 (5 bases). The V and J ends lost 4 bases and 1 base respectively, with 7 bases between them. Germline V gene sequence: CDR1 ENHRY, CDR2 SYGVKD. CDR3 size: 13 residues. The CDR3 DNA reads TGTGCCATCAGTGTTACAGGGAACACTGAAGCTTTCTTT. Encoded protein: CAISVTGNTEAFF.

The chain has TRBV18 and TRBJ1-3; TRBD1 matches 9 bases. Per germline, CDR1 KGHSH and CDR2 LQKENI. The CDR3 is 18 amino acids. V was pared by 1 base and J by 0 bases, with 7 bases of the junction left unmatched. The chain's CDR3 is CASSPRGQGAGSGNTIYF. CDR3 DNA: TGTGCCAGCTCACCACGGGGACAGGGAGCGGGCTCTGGAAACACCATATATTTT.